This T cell receptor (beta chain) was recorded in a study of cytomegalovirus exposure and HLA in healthy donors. Study outcomes and limitations: Later work showed greater clonal expansion in HLA-associated TCR beta chains than in equally common others.

With 5 bases removed from V and 1 base from J, the gap between germline ends came to 9 bases. The germline V gene has CDR1 MNHNS and CDR2 SASEGT. This CDR3 spans 13 amino acids. Vbeta (60) and Jbeta (13) primers were used in the PCR. The data were produced by immunoSEQ multiplex PCR, yet TCRdb's version contains in-frame clones alone and is incomplete. The data hold some 150,000 clones, with around 72% observed a single time. This clone appeared a single time. What it binds is not known. The TCR originated in a man between 18 and 29 years old in good health and CMV-seropositive. Sequenced sample: PBMCs. The genes are TRBV6-1 and TRBJ2-7, with no clear D. CDR3 sequence reads: CASSPQVSYEQYF. The CDR3 bases are TGTGCCAGCAGTCCCCAGGTTTCCTACGAGCAGTACTTC.